These T cell receptor beta chains were read from a single sample in a study of T cells in Graves' hyperthyroidism and ophthalmopathy. TCRdb independently ran MiXCR on the multiplex PCR reads; one entry per CDR3 protein. The table includes 650,000 to 850,000 distinct CDR3 sequences, around a sixth detected once. Sequenced sample: blood. All receptors come from a woman between 45 and 60 years old with Graves' hyperthyroidism that later progressed to Graves' ophthalmopathy. The CDR3 runs from the conserved cysteine through the conserved F or W. The D gene is left open where the match is weak. A row's size may be missing; if present it is once, few, many or a size class.

>TRBV20-1|TRBJ1-1|few|-
TGCAGTGCTAGTGGCCGGACCGGCTTTGAAGCTTTCTTT
CSASGRTGFEAFF
>TRBV14|TRBJ1-2|-|-
TGTGCCAGCAGCCAAGCGCGAAGGGGTTTGAACTATGGCTACACCTTC
CASSQARRGLNYGYTF
>TRBV10-3|TRBJ1-2|many|-
TGTGCCATCAGTTTCGGAGGGGGAGACTATGGCTACACCTTC
CAISFGGGDYGYTF
>TRBV29-1|TRBJ1-5|-|-
TGCAGCGTTGGTAATCTTAATCAGCCCCAGCATTTT
CSVGNLNQPQHF
>TRBV4-1|TRBJ1-4|few|-
TGCGCCAGCAGCCAAAAAGGGGGGACTAATGAAAAACTGTTTTTT
CASSQKGGTNEKLFF
>TRBV11-2|TRBJ1-2|many|-
TGTGCCAGCAGCCAGGAGCCGGGAGGTGGCTACACCTTC
CASSQEPGGGYTF
>TRBV12-3/TRBV12-4|TRBJ1-6|-|-
TGTGCCAGCAGGCCGGGGGGGGGGATGAATTCACCCCTCCACTTT
CASRPGGGMNSPLHF
>TRBV6-1|TRBJ1-5|few|-
TGTGCCAGCAGACCTCGGGCAAGACAGCCCCAGCATTTT
CASRPRARQPQHF
>TRBV12-3/TRBV12-4|TRBJ2-7|many|TRBD1
TGTGCCAGCAGTTTAGCGCCAGGGGGCCACGAGCAGTACTTC
CASSLAPGGHEQYF
>TRBV3-1|TRBJ1-4|-|-
TGTGCCAGCAGCCAAGAACCCCAGGGTGGGCGGGATGAAAAACTGTTTTTT
CASSQEPQGGRDEKLFF
>TRBV5-1|TRBJ2-2|many|-
TGCGCCAGCAGCCTGGACGGGAGTTCGAACACCGGGGAGCTGTTTTTT
CASSLDGSSNTGELFF
>TRBV9|TRBJ1-6|-|-
TGTGCCAGCAGCGCGGGACCTCCGAGCTCCTATAATTCACCCCTCCACTTT
CASSAGPPSSYNSPLHF
>TRBV11-3|TRBJ2-2|few|TRBD2
TGTGCCAGCAGCCCCTATTTTCGGGGGGGCAACACCGGGGAGCTGTTTTTT
CASSPYFRGGNTGELFF
>TRBV7-2|TRBJ1-2|-|TRBD1
TGTGCCAGCAGCTTAATAGGACAGGGGTTTGCTAACTATGGCTACACCTTC
CASSLIGQGFANYGYTF
>TRBV20-1|TRBJ2-7|-|-
TGCAGTGCGTATACAGGGTCCCTAAGCTCCTACGAGCAGTACTTC
CSAYTGSLSSYEQYF
>TRBV5-1|TRBJ2-1|many|TRBD1
TGCGCCAGCAGCGCGGACAGGGTTTACAATGAGCAGTTCTTC
CASSADRVYNEQFF